This entry lists 32 T cell receptor beta chains sequenced from one sample in a study of ipilimumab plus nivolumab after autologous stem cell transplantation (dated by TCRdb to the early 2020s). Library generation was performed with the immunoSEQ multiplex PCR assay. TCRdb carries this immuneACCESS record with in-frame sequences only. Its versions omit some clonotypes, under half of them owing to an unresolved V gene in the studies checked, with the rest unexplained. This sample lists tens of thousands of clones; around 80% were detected once. The ten largest clones represent approximately 2.2% of the sample. Sequences were derived from PBMCs, sampled in a trial of ipilimumab plus nivolumab as post-transplant consolidation. The origin of the receptors is a male donor with diffuse large B-cell lymphoma.

The rearrangement joins TRBV30 to TRBJ1-3; weak D call: TRBD1 (5 bases). Germline values: CDR1 GTSNPN, CDR2 SVGIG (reference sequence). V lost 2 bases, J lost 0 bases, and 11 bases lay in between. CDR3 length: 15 residues. CDR3 sequence (DNA): TGTGCCTGGAGTACGGGGGGTTCCTCTGGAAACACCATATATTTT. Protein sequence: CAWSTGGSSGNTIYF.

This chain joins TRBV6-6 and TRBJ2-2; D ambiguous. Germline lookup yields CDR1 MNHNY and CDR2 SVGAGI (reference sequence). The CDR3 runs 14 residues. With 0 bases removed from V and 4 bases from J, the gap between germline ends came to 6 bases. CDR3 DNA sequence: TGTGCCAGCAGTTACTCGTCGCGCACCGGGGAGCTGTTTTTT. It codes for CASSYSSRTGELFF.

The chain couples TRBV30 to TRBJ1-1, with 11 bases lining up with TRBD1. CDR3 length equals 13 residues. The V gene's germline CDR1 is GTSNPN and CDR2 SVGIG (reference sequence). V was pared by 1 base and J by 7 bases, with 2 bases of the junction left unmatched. The CDR3 is CAWSGDRGGEAFF. Written as DNA, the CDR3 is TGTGCCTGGAGTGGGGACAGGGGGGGTGAAGCTTTCTTT. The whole variable domain, filled in from reference TRBV30 and TRBJ1-1, reads SQTIHQWPATLVQPVGSPLSLECTVEGTSNPNLYWYRQAAGRGLQLLFYSVGIGQISSEVPQNLSASRPQDRQFILSSKKLLLSDSGFYLCAWSGDRGGEAFFGQGTRLTVV.

The rearrangement joins TRBV7-2 to TRBJ2-7; D remains unclear. Trimming took off 5 bases at V and 0 bases at J, with 14 bases between the two ends. The CDR3 is made up of 15 amino acids. Per germline, CDR1 SGHTA and CDR2 FQGNSA. The chain's CDR3 is CASSIRQASSYEQYF. CDR3 DNA: TGTGCCAGCAGCATACGACAAGCGAGCTCCTACGAGCAGTACTTC. Variable domain in full (rest from reference TRBV7-2 and TRBJ2-7): GAGVSQSPSNKVTEKGKDVELRCDPISGHTALYWYRQSLGQGLEFLIYFQGNSAPDKSGLPSDRFSAERTGGSVSTLTIQRTQQEDSAVYLCASSIRQASSYEQYFGPGTRLTVT.

This rearrangement joins TRBV18 to TRBJ2-5, with TRBD1 identical over 7 bases. Trimming removed 6 bases from V and 1 base from J; junction bases left unmatched: 5. The CDR3 totals 14 residues. Germline CDR1 reads KGHSH; CDR2 reads LQKENI. CDR3 residues: CASSTRQGQETQYF. The CDR3, as DNA: TGTGCCAGCTCGACTCGACAGGGCCAAGAGACCCAGTACTTC. The variable domain in full, completed from reference TRBV18 and TRBJ2-5, reads NAGVMQNPRHLVRRRGQEARLRCSPMKGHSHVYWYRQLPEEGLKFMVYLQKENIIDESGMPKERFSAEFPKEGPSILRIQQVVRGDSAAYFCASSTRQGQETQYFGPGTRLLVL.

V is TRBV7-2 and J is TRBJ1-2; 11 bases map to TRBD1. The germline CDR1 and CDR2 sequences are SGHTA and FQGNSA. The V segment lost 5 bases and the J segment 7 bases; nucleotides outside the gene matches: 12. The CDR3 spans 16 residues. The CDR3 here is CASSQNHPGQGVGYTF. CDR3 nucleotide sequence: TGTGCCAGCAGCCAGAACCATCCGGGACAGGGGGTTGGCTACACCTTC.

The V call is TRBV7-9, the J call TRBJ2-1, with 7 bases aligning to TRBD1. The CDR3 has 15 residues. Germline trimming cut 5 bases from V and 4 bases from J; bases unmatched to any gene: 8. Germline V gene lookup returns CDR1 SEHNR and CDR2 FQNEAQ (reference sequence). The CDR3 DNA follows: TGTGCCAGCAGCCCCTCCGGGACAGTATACAATGAGCAGTTCTTC. Its translation: CASSPSGTVYNEQFF.

This clone appeared once. The CDR3 region is CASSGGESLGQPQHF. CDR3 nucleotide sequence: TGTGCCAGCTCGGGGGGGGAGTCTCTGGGGCAGCCCCAGCATTTT. J is TRBJ1-5 and V is TRBV2; tentatively, D is TRBD1 (5 bases). The length of the CDR3 is 15 residues. V lost 8 bases and J lost 7, with 21 bases in between. Germline assignment: CDR1 SNHLY and CDR2 FYNNEI.

This chain connects TRBV18 to TRBJ1-4, with 8 bases fitting TRBD1. CDR3 size: 14 residues. V lost 3 bases to trimming and J lost 8 bases; unmatched junction nucleotides: 5. Germline loops: CDR1 KGHSH, CDR2 LQKENI. DNA for the CDR3: TGTGCCAGCTCACCTCGGACAGGGCGCGAAAAACTGTTTTTT. Encoded protein: CASSPRTGREKLFF. The full variable domain, with the rest looked up from reference TRBV18 and TRBJ1-4, is NAGVMQNPRHLVRRRGQEARLRCSPMKGHSHVYWYRQLPEEGLKFMVYLQKENIIDESGMPKERFSAEFPKEGPSILRIQQVVRGDSAAYFCASSPRTGREKLFFGSGTQLSVL.

For the CDR3, the DNA is TGTGCCAGCAGCGGAACAGGCCTGGGGGGAGAGCAGTTCTTC. Its translation: CASSGTGLGGEQFF. This chain connects TRBV9 to TRBJ2-1; D is possibly TRBD2 (6 bases). Deletions cut 3 bases from V and 10 bases from J, with 17 bases between. The CDR3 covers 14 residues. From germline, CDR1 is SGDLS and CDR2 YYNGEE.

This clone showed up just a few times. The V call is TRBV9, the J call TRBJ1-1; D perhaps matches TRBD1 (5 bases). V shed 1 base and J shed 1 base, with 5 bases lying between them. Germline V gene lookup returns CDR1 SGDLS and CDR2 YYNGEE. The CDR3 is 13 residues long. The CDR3 nucleotides are TGTGCCAGCAGCGTAAGGGGGAACACTGAAGCTTTCTTT. It is translated as CASSVRGNTEAFF.

This rearrangement joins TRBV11-2 to TRBJ2-7, with 10 bases matching TRBD2. Losses at the gene ends were 4 bases for V and 2 bases for J; bases not matched to a gene: 11. This CDR3 spans 17 amino acids. Germline CDR1 SGHAT, CDR2 FQNNGV. CDR3 sequence (DNA): TGTGCCAGCAGCTCCAATCGAGCGGGGGGGGGAGCCTACGAGCAGTACTTC. It specifies CASSSNRAGGGAYEQYF.

The rearrangement links TRBV6-1 to TRBJ2-7; unclear D gene. CDR1 and CDR2 from the germline V gene are MNHNS and SASEGT. The CDR3 runs 13 residues. Between the trimmed V and J ends, which lost 6 bases and 0 bases, there was a span of 9 bases. For the CDR3, the DNA is TGTGCCAGCAGCCTCCGCGTCTCCTACGAGCAGTACTTC. Amino acid sequence: CASSLRVSYEQYF.

The V and J genes are TRBV7-9 and TRBJ2-1; 8 bases align to TRBD2. The CDR3 loop spans 14 amino acids. Germline lookup yields CDR1 SEHNR and CDR2 FQNEAQ (reference sequence). With 4 bases clipped from V and 6 bases from J, the junction kept 5 bases outside the gene matches. The DNA for the CDR3 is TGTGCCAGCAGCTCGCTAGCGGGTAGCAATGAGCAGTTCTTC. Translation gives CASSSLAGSNEQFF.

The V call is TRBV18, the J call TRBJ1-2, with 7 bases aligning to TRBD1. V trimming: 6 bases; J trimming: 2 bases; junction bases outside the gene matches: 12. The CDR3 is 16 amino acids. Per germline, CDR1 KGHSH and CDR2 LQKENI. The chain's CDR3 is CASSRGGGASNYGYTF. The CDR3 DNA is TGTGCCAGCTCTCGGGGAGGGGGCGCCTCCAACTATGGCTACACCTTC.

V is TRBV18 and J is TRBJ2-2; D is ambiguous. Germline V CDR1 and CDR2: KGHSH, LQKENI. The CDR3 contains 16 residues. Trimming took 3 bases from V and 2 from J, leaving 13 bases between them. The CDR3: CASSPPGFTNTGELFF. The DNA for the CDR3 is TGTGCCAGCTCACCCCCTGGTTTTACCAACACCGGGGAGCTGTTTTTT.

This chain links TRBV9 with TRBJ2-3; D is ambiguous. The germline V gene encodes CDR1 SGDLS and CDR2 YYNGEE. CDR3 size: 12 residues. Trimming took 4 bases from V and 2 from J, leaving 5 bases between them. The CDR3 sequence: CASSPDTDTQYF. The CDR3, as DNA: TGTGCCAGCAGCCCGGACACAGATACGCAGTATTTT.

The chain joins TRBV19 to TRBJ1-1, with D perhaps matching TRBD1 (6 bases). The ends were cut back, 3 bases at V and 6 bases at J, with 17 bases in the middle. The CDR3 totals 15 residues. Germline loops: CDR1 LNHDA, CDR2 SQIVND (reference sequence). CDR3 protein: CASSIAGQQTAEAFF. The CDR3 DNA follows: TGTGCCAGTAGTATCGCGGGACAACAAACCGCTGAAGCTTTCTTT.

V and J are TRBV30 and TRBJ1-5; TRBD1 aligns across 7 bases. Trimming at V came to 5 bases and at J to 2 bases, leaving 3 bases not matched to a gene. This CDR3 region has 13 residues. Germline CDR1 is GTSNPN and CDR2 is SVGIG (reference sequence). The CDR3 bases are TGTGCCTGGGACAGGGAGGGCAATCAGCCCCAGCATTTT. It yields the protein CAWDREGNQPQHF.

The gene calls are TRBV5-5 and TRBJ2-7; D remains unclear. The germline CDR1 and CDR2 sequences are SGHKS and YYEKEE (reference sequence). This CDR3 is built from 15 residues. The V and J ends lost 0 bases and 0 bases respectively, with 10 bases between them. In nucleotides, the CDR3 is TGTGCCAGCAGCTTGGACCCTCCGAGCTCCTACGAGCAGTACTTC. Its protein is CASSLDPPSSYEQYF.

The chain carries TRBV2 and TRBJ2-5; D perhaps matches TRBD2 (6 bases). V lost 4 bases, J lost 0 bases, and 6 bases lay in between. CDR1 SNHLY and CDR2 FYNNEI come from the germline V gene. The CDR3 consists of 13 residues. The CDR3 loop reads CASSGGDQETQYF. For the CDR3, the DNA is TGTGCCAGCAGTGGGGGGGACCAAGAGACCCAGTACTTC.

This clone has a handful of counts. The chain links TRBV7-9 to TRBJ1-6, with D perhaps matching TRBD1 (6 bases). The CDR3 is 12 residues long. Trimming shortened V by 1 base and J by 13 bases, and 8 bases separated the two germline ends. Germline V gives CDR1 SEHNR, CDR2 FQNEAQ (reference sequence). As DNA, the CDR3 is TGTGCCAGCAGCTTAGTGGGGGGCCCCCTCCACTTT. It codes for CASSLVGGPLHF.

The chain recombines TRBV7-2 with TRBJ2-2, with D perhaps TRBD2 (7 bases). Germline loops: CDR1 SGHTA, CDR2 FQGNSA. Trimming pared 6 bases from V and 5 bases from J, leaving 19 bases between. This CDR3 region has 16 residues. CDR3 in amino acids: CASRPGGGLITGELFF. The CDR3 DNA sequence: TGTGCCAGCAGGCCCGGCGGGGGCCTGATTACCGGGGAGCTGTTTTTT.

The J gene is TRBJ1-2, the V gene TRBV4-2; 7 nucleotides match TRBD1. The germline gives CDR1 LGHNA, CDR2 YNFKEQ. V shed 1 base, J shed 6 bases, and the junction held 8 bases outside the gene matches. The CDR3 runs to 15 residues. For the CDR3, the DNA is TGTGCCAGCAGCCAAGGTACAGGGGAAGGGAATGGCTACACCTTC. Protein product: CASSQGTGEGNGYTF.

The CDR3 region has the DNA TGTGCCAGCAGCGCCGGGACAGGGGGTACCGGGGAGCTGTTTTTT. Its protein product is CASSAGTGGTGELFF. This sequence joins TRBV9 and TRBJ2-2, with 11 bases identical to TRBD1. After removal of 3 bases from V and 5 bases from J, the junction contained 3 bases not matched to a gene. Germline V gene sequence: CDR1 SGDLS, CDR2 YYNGEE. CDR3 size: 15 residues.

V and J are TRBV7-2 and TRBJ1-2, with no clear D. V lost 8 bases and J lost 4, with 17 bases in between. This CDR3 is built from 14 residues. Germline CDR1 and CDR2: SGHTA and FQGNSA. CDR3 loop: CASGPREGVYGYTF. CDR3 bases: TGTGCCAGCGGCCCCCGGGAGGGAGTCTATGGCTACACCTTC. Together with reference TRBV7-2 and TRBJ1-2, the CDR3 gives the full variable domain: GAGVSQSPSNKVTEKGKDVELRCDPISGHTALYWYRQSLGQGLEFLIYFQGNSAPDKSGLPSDRFSAERTGGSVSTLTIQRTQQEDSAVYLCASGPREGVYGYTFGSGTRLTVV.

The gene calls are TRBV11-1 and TRBJ2-7; D not certain. The CDR3 has 12 residues. Trimming pared 4 bases from V and 0 bases from J, leaving 4 bases between. Looked up from germline, CDR1 is SGHAT and CDR2 is FQDESV (reference sequence). Here the CDR3 DNA reads TGTGCCAGCAGCTCCTTCTCCTACGAGCAGTACTTC. This codes for CASSSFSYEQYF.

The CDR3 coding sequence is TGTGCCAGCAGCTTAGAAGTCGGGCCCGACACAGATACGCAGTATTTT. It specifies CASSLEVGPDTDTQYF. The chain couples TRBV7-2 to TRBJ2-3; D not resolved. The germline V gene encodes CDR1 SGHTA and CDR2 FQGNSA. The CDR3 has 16 amino acids. The ends were cut back, 1 base at V and 2 bases at J, with 13 bases in the middle.

The chain links TRBV29-1 to TRBJ1-4; D gene uncertain. In germline, CDR1 is SQVTM, CDR2 ANQGSEA. The CDR3 has 12 amino acids. Trimming removed 4 bases at V and 10 bases at J, with 13 bases between. CDR3 region: CSVVGPAGKLFF. The CDR3 coding sequence is TGCAGCGTTGTAGGTCCGGCCGGAAAACTGTTTTTT.

In this sample, this clone turned up a few times. The V call is TRBV4-1, the J call TRBJ2-2, with 7 bases that match TRBD2. The length of the CDR3 is 19 residues. Per germline, CDR1 MGHRA and CDR2 YSYEKL. V lost 1 base and J lost 0; bases outside the gene matches: 11. The CDR3 bases are TGCGCCAGCAGCCAAGTATCTATCTACGGGGGGACGAACACCGGGGAGCTGTTTTTT. Translating it yields CASSQVSIYGGTNTGELFF.

The gene calls are TRBV6-5 and TRBJ2-7; 8 bases are shared with TRBD1. The V segment lost 0 bases and the J segment 1 base; nucleotides outside the gene matches: 5. This CDR3 has 16 residues. Germline assignment: CDR1 MNHEY and CDR2 SVGAGI. CDR3 region: CASSYSAGQASYEQYF. The CDR3 coding sequence is TGTGCCAGCAGTTACTCGGCGGGACAGGCTTCCTACGAGCAGTACTTC.

This clone showed up just once. The chain combines TRBV5-4 with TRBJ2-2, with 10 nucleotides matching TRBD2. The CDR3 sequence is 17 residues long. Looked up from germline, CDR1 is SGHNT and CDR2 is YYREEE (reference sequence). The V gene end was trimmed by 3 bases and the J gene end by 3 bases; junction bases not matched to a gene: 8. This CDR3 reads CASSSPLAGADTGELFF. In DNA, the CDR3 is TGTGCCAGCAGCTCTCCTCTAGCGGGGGCGGACACCGGGGAGCTGTTTTTT.